The 2 T cell receptor beta chains below all came from one sample that was sequenced in a study of blood T cell repertoires in COVID-19. The method was immunoSEQ multiplex PCR; TCRdb's version includes in-frame clones alone and lacks a portion of them. The data hold about 200,000 clones, with over 75% observed a single time. Material: peripheral blood. These receptors were taken from a woman in her forties with acute or convalescent COVID-19.

With regard to this clone: At the DNA level, this CDR3 is encoded by other sequences in the same sample as well. This chain uses TRBV18 with TRBJ1-2, with 9 bases matching TRBD1. Looked up from germline, CDR1 is KGHSH and CDR2 is LQKENI. The CDR3 consists of 14 residues. J lost 3 bases, V lost 3 bases, and 2 bases had no gene match. CDR3 sequence: CASSPGQGDYGYTF. CDR3 DNA: TGTGCCAGCTCACCGGGACAGGGCGACTATGGCTACACCTTC.

The chain has TRBV7-9 and TRBJ1-1; D uncertain. Trimming stripped 2 bases from V and 3 bases from J, with 7 bases between. From germline, CDR1 is SEHNR and CDR2 FQNEAQ (reference sequence). The CDR3 extends over 13 amino acids. The DNA for the CDR3 is TGTGCCAGCAGCTTAAGTCAGGACACTGAAGCTTTCTTT. Translated, it gives CASSLSQDTEAFF. Variable domain in full (rest from reference TRBV7-9 and TRBJ1-1): DTGVSQNPRHKITKRGQNVTFRCDPISEHNRLYWYRQTLGQGPEFLTYFQNEAQLEKSRLLSDRFSAERPKGSFSTLEIQRTEQGDSAMYLCASSLSQDTEAFFGQGTRLTVV.